This T cell receptor beta chain comes out of a study of blood T cells in healthy people across ages. Study results and limitations: The study found more naive CD4+ cells and higher diversity in long-lived than aged donors. While age rose, TCR beta diversity per million T cells dropped in a roughly linear way.

Next came a second PCR, run for about 6 to 11 cycles, which used a sample-barcoded 5' primer along with a J-beta primer mix. Per-sample output comprised a minimum of 2.5 million paired-end reads containing CDR3. TCRdb re-called the 5' RACE reads through MiXCR, storing one row per CDR3 protein. The table has roughly 1.4 million distinct CDR3 sequences, 59% seen once. No fewer than 5 micrograms of total RNA were isolated from every sample. Comment on this clonotype: As yet, its antigen is unknown.

Trimming took 2 bases from V and 7 from J, leaving 20 bases between them. This CDR3 has 16 amino acids. Germline CDR1 SGHNT, CDR2 YYREEE (reference sequence). The material sequenced was blood. The clonotype comes from a young man in good health. The chain joins TRBV5-4 to TRBJ2-3; the D gene is possibly TRBD2 (7 bases). The CDR3 sequence is CASSFFRAGGRHTQYF. CDR3 DNA sequence: TGTGCCAGCAGCTTCTTCCGGGCCGGGGGGCGACATACGCAGTATTTT.